This entry concerns a single T cell receptor beta chain. What it recognizes is unknown. This CDR3 has 12 amino acids. CDR1 MDHEN and CDR2 SYDVKM come from the germline V gene. Trimming took off 3 bases at V and 2 bases at J, with 5 bases between the two ends. The source of the sample is a study of graft-versus-host responses after intestinal transplantation. Regarding the study as a whole: Those patients showing graft-donor T cell macrochimerism displayed high graft-versus-host to host-versus-graft clonal ratios in allografts.

Profiling relied on immunoSEQ multiplex PCR, and the TCRdb table lists in-frame clones only, not all of them. Of about 57,000 clones listed, 70% to 90% were seen once; the top ten hold 1.5% to 2%. The clonotype was recovered from a human patient who received an intestinal transplant, so some T cells may come from the graft donor. This chain connects TRBV28 to TRBJ2-7, with D possibly matching TRBD2 (5 bases). The input for sequencing was PBMCs, taken 26 days after transplant. CDR3 in amino acids: CASSFGAYEQYF. CDR3 in DNA: TGTGCCAGCAGTTTCGGGGCCTACGAGCAGTACTTC.